Shown below are 11 T cell receptor beta chains from a single sample sequenced in a study of T-cell reconstitution after alpha-beta-depleted transplantation in children. Unique molecular identifiers were built into the TCRbeta library. TCRdb re-derived calls from the PCR reads in MiXCR, one entry per CDR3 protein. The sample consists of some 600,000 distinct CDR3 sequences, approximately 12% of them appearing once. The specimen was PBMCs, mostly from graft donor cells, collected 360 days after TCRalphabeta/CD19-depleted stem cell transplant. Receptors were obtained from a male patient younger than 18 who had a stem cell transplant for acute myeloid leukemia, so the T cells may come from the graft donor.

The chain couples TRBV7-9 to TRBJ1-2, with TRBD1 identical over 8 bases. The V and J ends lost 2 bases and 3 bases, in that order; junction bases with no gene match: 2. The CDR3 has 14 amino acids. The germline V gene encodes CDR1 SEHNR and CDR2 FQNEAQ (reference sequence). The CDR3 region has the DNA TGTGCCAGCAGCTTATTACAGGGGGACTATGGCTACACCTTC. Translated: CASSLLQGDYGYTF. The entire variable domain, with the rest obtained from reference TRBV7-9 and TRBJ1-2, is as follows: DTGVSQNPRHKITKRGQNVTFRCDPISEHNRLYWYRQTLGQGPEFLTYFQNEAQLEKSRLLSDRFSAERPKGSFSTLEIQRTEQGDSAMYLCASSLLQGDYGYTFGSGTRLTVV.

This CDR3 is CASSSDRLYEQYF. CDR3 DNA sequence: TGCGCCAGCAGCTCGGACAGGCTCTACGAGCAGTACTTC. The chain recombines TRBV5-1 with TRBJ2-7, with 7 bases that match TRBD1. The V and J ends lost 3 bases and 3 bases, in that order; junction bases with no gene match: 3. The length of the CDR3 is 13 residues. Germline lookup yields CDR1 SGHRS and CDR2 YFSETQ. The full variable domain, with the rest looked up from reference TRBV5-1 and TRBJ2-7, is KAGVTQTPRYLIKTRGQQVTLSCSPISGHRSVSWYQQTPGQGLQFLFEYFSETQRNKGNFPGRFSGRQFSNSRSEMNVSTLELGDSALYLCASSSDRLYEQYFGPGTRLTVT.

Ten or more counts support this clonotype. V gene TRBV5-1 combines with J gene TRBJ2-7; D unclear. Trimming took off 4 bases at V and 3 bases at J, with 17 bases between the two ends. Per germline, CDR1 SGHRS and CDR2 YFSETQ. The CDR3 runs 15 residues. The CDR3: CASSTGYSLIYEQYF. In DNA form, the CDR3 reads TGCGCCAGCAGCACCGGATACAGTCTGATCTACGAGCAGTACTTC.

J is TRBJ2-3 and V is TRBV28; D might be TRBD2 (5 bases). Germline assignment: CDR1 MDHEN and CDR2 SYDVKM. There are 16 residues in the CDR3. V lost 2 bases and J lost 0, with 12 bases in between. Here the CDR3 DNA reads TGTGCCAGCAGTTTAGGAAGAGGGATGAGCACAGATACGCAGTATTTT. It encodes CASSLGRGMSTDTQYF.

J is TRBJ2-7 and V is TRBV11-2; the match to TRBD2 covers 8 bases. This CDR3 spans 18 amino acids. Losses at the gene ends were 2 bases for V and 3 bases for J; bases not matched to a gene: 15. Germline V gene lookup returns CDR1 SGHAT and CDR2 FQNNGV. CDR3: CASSLLAGPPHFYYEQYF. In DNA form, the CDR3 reads TGTGCCAGCAGCTTATTAGCGGGACCCCCTCATTTTTACTACGAGCAGTACTTC. Variable domain in full (rest from reference TRBV11-2 and TRBJ2-7): EAGVAQSPRYKIIEKRQSVAFWCNPISGHATLYWYQQILGQGPKLLIQFQNNGVVDDSQLPKDRFSAERLKGVDSTLKIQPAKLEDSAVYLCASSLLAGPPHFYYEQYFGPGTRLTVT.

This clonotype was seen repeatedly, ten times or more. The V gene is TRBV27, the J gene TRBJ2-4; weak D call: TRBD2 (6 bases). The CDR3 totals 13 residues. The germline V gene has CDR1 MNHEY and CDR2 SMNVEV (reference sequence). Trimming took 6 bases from V and 8 from J, leaving 14 bases between them. Here the CDR3 DNA reads TGTGCCAGCAGCCTCCCGGGAGCGCACATTCAGTACTTC. Protein: CASSLPGAHIQYF.

As concerns this clonotype: One junction end disagrees with the germline gene, perhaps due to a read error. The genes are TRBV12-3 or TRBV12-4 and TRBJ1-5; weak D call: TRBD1 (5 bases). The CDR3 loop spans 13 amino acids. The CDR3 region is CASSVRGNQPQHF. Written as DNA, the CDR3 is TGTGCCAGCAGTGTTAGGGGCAACCAGCCCCAGCATTTT.

Here the CDR3 DNA reads TGCGCCAGCAGCCAAGAGCGCTGGGGGACAGGGGGCCTGGGATACGAGCAGTACTTC. This gives the protein CASSQERWGTGGLGYEQYF. This sequence joins TRBV4-3 and TRBJ2-7; 12 bases fit TRBD1. V lost 0 bases, J lost 4 bases, and 13 bases stayed unmatched. Germline V gene lookup returns CDR1 LGHNA and CDR2 YSLEER. The CDR3 extends over 19 amino acids.

The rearrangement links TRBV4-3 to TRBJ2-7, with D possibly matching TRBD2 (6 bases). CDR3 length: 14 residues. The V gene's germline CDR1 is LGHNA and CDR2 YSLEER. The germline V and J ends were trimmed by 0 bases and 7 bases, with 13 bases remaining between them. CDR3 sequence reads: CASSQEKEGWEQYF. CDR3 nucleotides: TGCGCCAGCAGCCAAGAAAAGGAGGGCTGGGAGCAGTACTTC.

CDR3 residues: CASSRQGYNEKLFF. For the CDR3, the DNA is TGTGCCAGCAGTAGACAGGGCTATAATGAAAAACTGTTTTTT. This sequence joins TRBV28 and TRBJ1-4, with 7 bases matching TRBD1. Germline CDR1 is MDHEN and CDR2 is SYDVKM. CDR3 length: 14 amino acids. V was clipped by 5 bases and J by 4 bases; unmatched bases: 4. Full variable domain (remainder filled in from reference TRBV28 and TRBJ1-4): DVKVTQSSRYLVKRTGEKVFLECVQDMDHENMFWYRQDPGLGLRLIYFSYDVKMKEKGDIPEGYSVSREKKERFSLILESASTNQTSMYLCASSRQGYNEKLFFGSGTQLSVL.

This clonotype was counted ten times or more. This chain joins TRBV7-8 and TRBJ2-4, with a tentative D call TRBD1 (5 bases). The CDR3 has 15 residues. The V gene's germline CDR1 is SGHVS and CDR2 FQNEAQ. The ends were cut back, 1 base at V and 0 bases at J, with 7 bases in the middle. This CDR3 reads CASSLVRGAKNIQYF. The CDR3 nucleotides read TGTGCCAGCAGCTTAGTTAGGGGAGCCAAAAACATTCAGTACTTC.